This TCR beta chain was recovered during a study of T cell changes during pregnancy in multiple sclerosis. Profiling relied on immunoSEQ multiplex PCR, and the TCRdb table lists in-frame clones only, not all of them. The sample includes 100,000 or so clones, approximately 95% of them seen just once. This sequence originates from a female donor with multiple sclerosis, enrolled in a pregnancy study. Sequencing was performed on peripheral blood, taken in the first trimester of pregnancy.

CDR3 in DNA: TGCGCCAGCCGGGAAGGAGAAGAGCAGTACTTC. This codes for CASREGEEQYF. This chain connects TRBV5-1 to TRBJ2-7; tentative D call: TRBD2 (5 bases). CDR1 SGHRS and CDR2 YFSETQ come from the germline V gene. The CDR3 has 11 residues. Trimming took off 7 bases at V and 7 bases at J, with 12 bases between the two ends.